This T cell receptor beta chain is from a study of neurological immune-mediated disorders. Study-level findings and limits: While HTLV-1-associated myelopathy showed the greatest TCR clonal expansion, multiple sclerosis showed the least, falling below healthy controls.

The CDR3 length is 15 residues. Trimming removed 6 bases at V and 4 bases at J, with 15 bases between. Germline loops: CDR1 MDHEN, CDR2 SYDVKM. The cDNA was generated through 5'RACE incorporating 10-nucleotide random UMIs. Every sequencing run gave over 170 million TCR-beta sequences, taken from 15-18 subjects. Each CDR3 protein gets one entry after TCRdb re-called the 5' RACE reads with MiXCR. The sample contains approximately 82,000 distinct CDR3 sequences, 11% to 15% of which appear only once. The table lists this clonotype with a few counts. Its antigen is unknown. The genes are TRBV28 and TRBJ1-4; perhaps TRBD1 as D (6 bases). The material sequenced was PBMCs. This TCR came from a woman between 45 and 60 years old in good health. CDR3 in DNA: TGTGCCAGCAGCCTTACAGGGCGCCTTAATGAAAAACTGTTTTTT. This gives the protein CASSLTGRLNEKLFF.